These 2 T cell receptor beta chains share one sample of origin, sequenced in a study of T cell repertoires in cytomegalovirus infection. No antigen has been identified for these receptors. TCRdb re-called the reads through MiXCR, storing one row per CDR3 protein. Altogether 140,000 to 150,000 distinct CDR3 sequences are present, roughly a third being singletons, with the ten largest covering roughly 51%. The sequenced sample was CD8+ T cells from cultured PBMCs, obtained from culture after CMV antigen stimulation. These receptors were obtained from a human donor in good health (CMV status not recorded). Some clones in this sample may be carry-over from other donors' samples.

The J gene is TRBJ2-1, the V gene TRBV12-3 or TRBV12-4; TRBD1 matches at 9 bases. The V gene end was trimmed by 7 bases and the J gene end by 4 bases; junction bases not matched to a gene: 8. This CDR3 region has 15 residues. The CDR3 nucleotides read TGTGCCAGCAACTTACCCGGACAGGGGTACAATGAGCAGTTCTTC. This encodes CASNLPGQGYNEQFF.

V is TRBV5-1 and J is TRBJ2-3; D unclear. Trimming stripped 4 bases from V and 6 bases from J, with 6 bases between. The germline CDR1 and CDR2 sequences are SGHRS and YFSETQ. There are 11 residues in the CDR3. CDR3 in amino acids: CASSLDDTQYF. CDR3 bases: TGCGCCAGCAGCCTGGATGATACGCAGTATTTT.